This T cell receptor beta chain stems from a study of CD8+CD57+ T cells in acquired aplastic anemia. Whole-study results and caveats: The study found no significant CD8+ Simpson's diversity difference between patients and controls.

Investigators profiled TCR beta VDJ and CDR3 from genomic DNA template. TCRdb reprocessed the reads via MiXCR and lists one record per CDR3 protein. The table has a few hundred thousand distinct CDR3 sequences, more than 25% seen once. A note on this clonotype: Its target is unknown.

Trimming pared 9 bases from V and 3 bases from J, leaving 17 bases between. The CDR3 has 14 residues. Germline assignment: CDR1 LNHDA and CDR2 SQIVND (reference sequence). Whoever was chosen for sequencing had shown CD8+CD57+ cell expansion by flow cytometry. This receptor was obtained from a human donor with aplastic anemia. The chain recombines TRBV19 with TRBJ1-1, with D unclear. Sample: sorted CD4+, CD8+, or CD8+CD57+ T cells (not recorded which) from PBMCs. CDR3 sequence (DNA): TGTGCCAGCAGCTTGGGCCAATTGGACACTGAAGCTTTCTTT. Protein: CASSLGQLDTEAFF.